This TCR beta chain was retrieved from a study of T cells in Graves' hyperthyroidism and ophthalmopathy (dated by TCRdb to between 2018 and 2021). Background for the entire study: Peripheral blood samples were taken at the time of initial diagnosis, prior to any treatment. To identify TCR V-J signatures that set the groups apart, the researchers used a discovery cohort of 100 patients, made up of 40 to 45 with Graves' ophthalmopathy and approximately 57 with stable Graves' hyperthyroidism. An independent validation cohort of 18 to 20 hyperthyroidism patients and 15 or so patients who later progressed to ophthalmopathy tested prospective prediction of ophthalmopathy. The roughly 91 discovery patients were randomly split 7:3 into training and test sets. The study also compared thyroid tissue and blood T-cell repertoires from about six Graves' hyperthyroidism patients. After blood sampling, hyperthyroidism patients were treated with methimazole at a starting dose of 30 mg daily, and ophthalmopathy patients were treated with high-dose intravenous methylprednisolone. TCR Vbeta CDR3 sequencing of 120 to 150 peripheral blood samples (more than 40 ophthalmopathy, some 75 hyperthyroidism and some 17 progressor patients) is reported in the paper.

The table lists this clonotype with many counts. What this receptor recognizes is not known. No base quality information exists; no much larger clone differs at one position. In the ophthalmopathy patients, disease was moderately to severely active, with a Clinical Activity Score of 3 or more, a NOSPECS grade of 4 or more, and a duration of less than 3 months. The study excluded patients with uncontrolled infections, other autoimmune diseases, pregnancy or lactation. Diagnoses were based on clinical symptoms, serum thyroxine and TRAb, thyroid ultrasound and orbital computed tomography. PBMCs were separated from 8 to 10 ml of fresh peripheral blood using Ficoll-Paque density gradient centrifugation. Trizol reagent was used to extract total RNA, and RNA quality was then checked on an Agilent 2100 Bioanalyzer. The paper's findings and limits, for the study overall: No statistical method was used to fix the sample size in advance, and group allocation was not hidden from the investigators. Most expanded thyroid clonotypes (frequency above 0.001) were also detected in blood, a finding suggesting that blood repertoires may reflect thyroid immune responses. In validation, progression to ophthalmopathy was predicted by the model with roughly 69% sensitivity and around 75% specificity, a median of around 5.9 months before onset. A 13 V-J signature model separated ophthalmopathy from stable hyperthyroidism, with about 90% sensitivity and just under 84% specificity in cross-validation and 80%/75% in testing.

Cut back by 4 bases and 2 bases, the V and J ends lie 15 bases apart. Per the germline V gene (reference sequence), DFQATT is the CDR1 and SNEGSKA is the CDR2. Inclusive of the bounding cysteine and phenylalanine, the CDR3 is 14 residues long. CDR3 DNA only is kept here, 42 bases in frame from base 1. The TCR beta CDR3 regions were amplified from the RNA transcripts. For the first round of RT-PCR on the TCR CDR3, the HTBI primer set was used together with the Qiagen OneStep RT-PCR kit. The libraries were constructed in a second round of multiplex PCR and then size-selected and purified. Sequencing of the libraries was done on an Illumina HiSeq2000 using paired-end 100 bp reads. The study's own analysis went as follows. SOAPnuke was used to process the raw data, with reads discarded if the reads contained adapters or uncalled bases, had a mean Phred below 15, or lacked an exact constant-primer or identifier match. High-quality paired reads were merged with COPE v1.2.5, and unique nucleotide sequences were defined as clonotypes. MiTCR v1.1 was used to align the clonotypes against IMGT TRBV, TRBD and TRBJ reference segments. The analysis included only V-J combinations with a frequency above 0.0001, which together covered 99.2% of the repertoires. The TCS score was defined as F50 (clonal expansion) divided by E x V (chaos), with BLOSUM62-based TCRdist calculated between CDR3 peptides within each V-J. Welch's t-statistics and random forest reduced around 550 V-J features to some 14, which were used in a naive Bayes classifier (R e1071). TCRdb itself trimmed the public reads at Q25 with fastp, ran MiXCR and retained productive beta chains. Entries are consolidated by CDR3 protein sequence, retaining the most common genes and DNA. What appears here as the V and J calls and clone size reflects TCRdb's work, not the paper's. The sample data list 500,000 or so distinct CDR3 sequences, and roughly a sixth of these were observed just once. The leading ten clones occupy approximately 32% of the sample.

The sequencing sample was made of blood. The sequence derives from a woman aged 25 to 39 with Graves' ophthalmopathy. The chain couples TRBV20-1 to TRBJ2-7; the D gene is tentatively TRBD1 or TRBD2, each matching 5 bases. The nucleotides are TGCAGTGCTAAGCCGGGACCCGAACCCTACGAGCAGTACTTC. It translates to CSAKPGPEPYEQYF.